This entry lists 10 T cell receptor beta chains sequenced from one sample in a study of molecular identifiers for immune sequencing clone quantification. TCRdb redid the calling of the PCR reads with MiXCR, one entry per CDR3 protein. The data hold 460,000 or so distinct CDR3 sequences, with about 25% observed a single time. The sample taken for sequencing was naive CD8+ T cells from blood, with Jurkat cell RNA spiked in. The sample's subset: FACS-sorted CD8+CD4-CCR7+CD45RA+ naive T cells. These receptors were collected from a human donor in good health. Some libraries in this study had Jurkat cell RNA spiked in.

The table lists this clonotype with a few counts. The chain joins TRBV12-3 or TRBV12-4 to TRBJ1-1; D might be TRBD1 (6 bases). V lost 6 bases, J lost 11 bases, and 19 bases lay in between. This CDR3 region has 13 residues. CDR3 protein: CASRGWGAADAFF. Here the CDR3 DNA reads TGTGCCAGCAGGGGGTGGGGGGCGGCAGATGCTTTCTTT.

A word on this clonotype: Sequence at one end of the junction differs from germline and may be a read error. The chain is built from TRBV4-3 and TRBJ2-7; D is perhaps TRBD2 (6 bases). CDR3 length equals 15 residues. Germline V gene sequence: CDR1 LGHNA, CDR2 YSLEER. The DNA for the CDR3 is TGCGCCAGCCGCCAAGATCTATACAGCGGGCGCGCGCAGTACTTC. Translated, it gives CASRQDLYSGRAQYF.

The chain has TRBV30 and TRBJ2-5; D is perhaps TRBD1 (6 bases). The CDR3 has 12 residues. The germline V gene has CDR1 GTSNPN and CDR2 SVGIG (reference sequence). Between the trimmed V and J ends, which lost 7 bases and 5 bases, there was a span of 14 bases. The CDR3 protein is CALLGAPETQYF. The CDR3 bases are TGTGCCTTGCTGGGGGCCCCCGAGACCCAGTACTTC. The variable domain in full, completed from reference TRBV30 and TRBJ2-5, reads SQTIHQWPATLVQPVGSPLSLECTVEGTSNPNLYWYRQAAGRGLQLLFYSVGIGQISSEVPQNLSASRPQDRQFILSSKKLLLSDSGFYLCALLGAPETQYFGPGTRLLVL.

About this clonotype itself: One end of the junction fails to match germline, which may point to a read error. V is TRBV6-1 and J is TRBJ2-7; D ambiguous. Germline loops: CDR1 MNHNS, CDR2 SASEGT. CDR3 length equals 13 residues. The CDR3 DNA sequence: TGTGCCGGCAGGCCTGGCCAATCCTACGAGCAGTACTTC. This translates into CAGRPGQSYEQYF.

This clonotype has just a few counts. This rearrangement joins TRBV10-3 to TRBJ1-6; perhaps TRBD1 as D (5 bases). V was shortened by 1 base and J by 9 bases, with 7 bases between the two germline ends. This CDR3 is 13 amino acids long. The germline V gene encodes CDR1 ENHRY and CDR2 SYGVKD. CDR3 sequence: CAISEWGRSPLHF. The DNA for the CDR3 is TGTGCCATCAGTGAGTGGGGACGTTCACCCCTCCACTTT.

The chain uses TRBV6-6 and TRBJ1-1; D might be TRBD1 (5 bases). Germline assignment: CDR1 MNHNY and CDR2 SVGAGI (reference sequence). The CDR3 totals 15 residues. Deletions cut 0 bases from V and 4 bases from J, with 12 bases between. In DNA form, the CDR3 reads TGTGCCAGCAGTTACTCGGCAGGGCAGAGCACTGAAGCTTTCTTT. Encoded protein: CASSYSAGQSTEAFF.

This clonotype has a handful of counts. V gene TRBV12-3 or TRBV12-4 combines with J gene TRBJ1-4; D may be TRBD1 (6 bases). The CDR3 has 14 residues. Trimming removed 5 bases from V and 5 bases from J, with 12 bases in between. CDR3: CASSEDSFNEKLFF. CDR3 DNA: TGTGCCAGCAGTGAGGACAGTTTCAATGAAAAACTGTTTTTT.

This clonotype appeared many times. This chain uses TRBV7-9 with TRBJ2-7, with a tentative D call TRBD1 (6 bases). Trimming removed 8 bases at V and 1 base at J, with 12 bases between. The CDR3 extends over 13 amino acids. Germline values: CDR1 SEHNR, CDR2 FQNEAQ (reference sequence). Here the CDR3 reads CASGTIRSYEQYF. CDR3 coding DNA: TGTGCCAGCGGGACAATTCGGTCCTACGAGCAGTACTTC.

A word on this clonotype: Just one base apart from a much larger clone, this may be a read error. The chain couples TRBV2 to TRBJ1-4; no definite D call. The CDR3 is 13 residues long. V lost 7 bases, J lost 9 bases, and 15 bases lay in between. Germline values: CDR1 SNHLY, CDR2 FYNNEI. The CDR3 sequence: CASIGSTNKKLFF. In DNA, the CDR3 is TGTGCCAGCATTGGGTCGACCAATAAAAAACTGTTTTTT.

The sample holds many counts of this clonotype. The gene calls are TRBV7-6 and TRBJ1-5; weak D call: TRBD1 (5 bases). The CDR3 runs to 15 residues. Germline assignment: CDR1 SGHVS and CDR2 FNYEAQ. V lost 4 bases, J lost 5 bases, and 15 bases lay in between. The chain's CDR3 is CASSWDDSTYQPQHF. The CDR3, as DNA: TGTGCCAGCAGCTGGGATGACAGCACGTATCAGCCCCAGCATTTT.